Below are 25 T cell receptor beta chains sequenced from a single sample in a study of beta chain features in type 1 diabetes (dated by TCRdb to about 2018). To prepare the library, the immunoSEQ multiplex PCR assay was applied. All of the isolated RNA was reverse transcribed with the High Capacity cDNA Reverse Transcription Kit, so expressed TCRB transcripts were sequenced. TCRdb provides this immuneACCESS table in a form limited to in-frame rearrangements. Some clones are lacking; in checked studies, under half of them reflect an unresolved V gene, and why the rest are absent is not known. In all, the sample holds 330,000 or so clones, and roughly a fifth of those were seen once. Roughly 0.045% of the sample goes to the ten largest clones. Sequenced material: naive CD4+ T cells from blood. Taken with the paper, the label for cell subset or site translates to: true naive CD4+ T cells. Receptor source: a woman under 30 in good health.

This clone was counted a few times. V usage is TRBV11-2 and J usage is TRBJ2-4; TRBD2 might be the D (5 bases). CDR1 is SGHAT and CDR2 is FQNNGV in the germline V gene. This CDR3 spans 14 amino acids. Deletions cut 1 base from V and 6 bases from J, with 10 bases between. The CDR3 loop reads CASSLAGIPNIQYF. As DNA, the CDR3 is TGTGCCAGCAGCTTAGCGGGAATCCCAAACATTCAGTACTTC.

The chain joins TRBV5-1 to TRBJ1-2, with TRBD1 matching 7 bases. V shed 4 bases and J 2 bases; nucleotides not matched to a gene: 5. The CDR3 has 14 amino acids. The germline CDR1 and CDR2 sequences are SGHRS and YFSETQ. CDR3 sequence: CASSAGGQNYGYTF. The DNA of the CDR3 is TGCGCCAGCAGCGCGGGGGGACAGAACTATGGCTACACCTTC.

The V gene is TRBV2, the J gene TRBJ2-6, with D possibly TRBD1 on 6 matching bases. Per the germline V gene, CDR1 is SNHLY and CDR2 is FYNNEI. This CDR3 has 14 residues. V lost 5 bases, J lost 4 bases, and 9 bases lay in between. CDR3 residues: CASSTRGGANVLTF. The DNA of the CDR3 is TGTGCCAGCAGTACGAGGGGGGGGGCCAACGTCCTGACTTTC.

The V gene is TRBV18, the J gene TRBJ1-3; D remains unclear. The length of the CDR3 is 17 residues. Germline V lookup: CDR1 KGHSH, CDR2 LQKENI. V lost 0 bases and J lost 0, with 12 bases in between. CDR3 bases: TGTGCCAGCTCACCACCGAGCATCCTCCCCTCTGGAAACACCATATATTTT. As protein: CASSPPSILPSGNTIYF. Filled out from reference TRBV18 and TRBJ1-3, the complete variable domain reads NAGVMQNPRHLVRRRGQEARLRCSPMKGHSHVYWYRQLPEEGLKFMVYLQKENIIDESGMPKERFSAEFPKEGPSILRIQQVVRGDSAAYFCASSPPSILPSGNTIYFGEGSWLTVV.

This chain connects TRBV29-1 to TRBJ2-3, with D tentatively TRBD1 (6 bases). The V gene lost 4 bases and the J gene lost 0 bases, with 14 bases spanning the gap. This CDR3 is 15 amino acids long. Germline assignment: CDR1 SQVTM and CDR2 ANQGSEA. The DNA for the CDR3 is TGCAGCGTTGGGACAGCCACTGCTAGCACAGATACGCAGTATTTT. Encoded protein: CSVGTATASTDTQYF.

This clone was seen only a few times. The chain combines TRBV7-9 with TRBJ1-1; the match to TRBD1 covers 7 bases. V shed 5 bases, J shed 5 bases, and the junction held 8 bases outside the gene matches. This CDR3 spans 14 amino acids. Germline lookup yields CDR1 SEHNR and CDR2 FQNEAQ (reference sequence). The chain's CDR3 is CASSLKGGETEAFF. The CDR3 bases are TGTGCCAGCAGCCTTAAAGGGGGCGAGACTGAAGCTTTCTTT.

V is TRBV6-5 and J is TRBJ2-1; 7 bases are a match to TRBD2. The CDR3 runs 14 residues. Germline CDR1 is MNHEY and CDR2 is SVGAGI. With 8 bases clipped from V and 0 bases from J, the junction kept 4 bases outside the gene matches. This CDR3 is CASLSGGSYNEQFF. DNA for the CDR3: TGTGCCAGCCTTTCGGGAGGCTCCTACAATGAGCAGTTCTTC.

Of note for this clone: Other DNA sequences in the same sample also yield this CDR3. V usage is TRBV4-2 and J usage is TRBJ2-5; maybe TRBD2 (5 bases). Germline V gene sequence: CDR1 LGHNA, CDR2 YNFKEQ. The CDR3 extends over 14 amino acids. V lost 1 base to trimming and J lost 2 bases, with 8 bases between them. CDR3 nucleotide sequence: TGTGCCAGCAGCCAAGGTACTAGACAAGAGACCCAGTACTTC. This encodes CASSQGTRQETQYF.

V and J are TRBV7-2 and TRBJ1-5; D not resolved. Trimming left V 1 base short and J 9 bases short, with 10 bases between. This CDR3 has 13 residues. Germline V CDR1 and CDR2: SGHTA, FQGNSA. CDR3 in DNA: TGTGCCAGCAGCTTAGGGCAGGTTGCGCCCCAGCATTTT. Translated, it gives CASSLGQVAPQHF.

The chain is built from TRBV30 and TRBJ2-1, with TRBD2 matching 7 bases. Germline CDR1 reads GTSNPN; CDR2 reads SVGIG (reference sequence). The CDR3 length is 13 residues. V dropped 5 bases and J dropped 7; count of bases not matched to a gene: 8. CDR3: CAWAPGLMNEQFF. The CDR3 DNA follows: TGTGCCTGGGCTCCGGGACTAATGAATGAGCAGTTCTTC.

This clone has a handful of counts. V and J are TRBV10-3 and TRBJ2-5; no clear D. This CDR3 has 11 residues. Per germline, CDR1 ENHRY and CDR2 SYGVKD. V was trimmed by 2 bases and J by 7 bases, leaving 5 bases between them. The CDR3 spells CAISEPGTQYF. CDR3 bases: TGTGCCATCAGTGAGCCCGGGACCCAGTACTTC.

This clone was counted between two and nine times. CDR3: CATKRGWGTVSYEQYF. For the CDR3, the DNA is TGTGCCACCAAAAGGGGGTGGGGGACAGTCTCCTACGAGCAGTACTTC. This sequence joins TRBV27 and TRBJ2-7; TRBD1 agrees at 7 bases. Losses at the gene ends were 10 bases for V and 0 bases for J; bases not matched to a gene: 15. The germline V gene encodes CDR1 MNHEY and CDR2 SMNVEV (reference sequence). This CDR3 spans 16 amino acids.

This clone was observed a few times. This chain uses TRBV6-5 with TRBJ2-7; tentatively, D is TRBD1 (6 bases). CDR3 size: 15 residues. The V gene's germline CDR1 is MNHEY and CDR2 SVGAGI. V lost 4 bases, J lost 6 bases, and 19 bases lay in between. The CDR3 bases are TGTGCCAGCAGTTCCGGACAGTTTCGGAGAGGCGAGCAGTACTTC. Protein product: CASSSGQFRRGEQYF.

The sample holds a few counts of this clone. CDR3: CASSEWGEGAKNIQYF. CDR3 coding DNA: TGTGCCAGCAGTGAATGGGGGGAGGGAGCCAAAAACATTCAGTACTTC. This chain links TRBV6-1 with TRBJ2-4, with 7 bases that match TRBD2. Germline V gene lookup returns CDR1 MNHNS and CDR2 SASEGT. The CDR3 has 16 amino acids. Trimming took 2 bases from V and 0 from J; bases not matched to a gene: 4.

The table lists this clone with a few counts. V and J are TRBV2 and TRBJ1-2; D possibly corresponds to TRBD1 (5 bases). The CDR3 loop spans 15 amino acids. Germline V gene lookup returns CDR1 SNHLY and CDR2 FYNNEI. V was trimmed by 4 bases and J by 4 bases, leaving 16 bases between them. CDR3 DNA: TGTGCCAGCAGTGTATTGTGGGGCGGCGGCTATGGCTACACCTTC. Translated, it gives CASSVLWGGGYGYTF.

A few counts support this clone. DNA for the CDR3: TGTGCCAGCTCACCAAACAGAAGTGATAGGGATACGCAGTATTTT. This encodes CASSPNRSDRDTQYF. The chain uses TRBV18 and TRBJ2-3; D is unresolved. V lost 2 bases and J lost 6, with 15 bases in between. The CDR3 runs to 15 residues. Germline V lookup: CDR1 KGHSH, CDR2 LQKENI.

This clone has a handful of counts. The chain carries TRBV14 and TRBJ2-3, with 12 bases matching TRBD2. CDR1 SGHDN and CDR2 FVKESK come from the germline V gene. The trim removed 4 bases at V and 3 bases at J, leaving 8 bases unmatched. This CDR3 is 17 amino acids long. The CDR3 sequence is CASSRRLAGVGTDTQYF. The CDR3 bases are TGTGCCAGCAGCCGGAGACTAGCGGGGGTAGGAACAGATACGCAGTATTTT.

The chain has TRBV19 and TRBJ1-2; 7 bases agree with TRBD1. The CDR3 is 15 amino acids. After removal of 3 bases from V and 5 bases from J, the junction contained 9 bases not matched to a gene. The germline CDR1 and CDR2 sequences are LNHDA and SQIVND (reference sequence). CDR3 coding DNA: TGTGCCAGTAGTATCTCACAGGGGCCACTTTATGGCTACACCTTC. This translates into CASSISQGPLYGYTF.

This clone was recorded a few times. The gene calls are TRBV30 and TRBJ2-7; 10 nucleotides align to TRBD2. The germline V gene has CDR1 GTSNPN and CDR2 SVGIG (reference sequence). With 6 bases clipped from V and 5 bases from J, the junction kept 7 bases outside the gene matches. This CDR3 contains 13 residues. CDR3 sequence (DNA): TGTGCCTGCGTCCTAGCGGGAGAAGACGAGCAGTACTTC. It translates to CACVLAGEDEQYF. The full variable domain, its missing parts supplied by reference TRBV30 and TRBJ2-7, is SQTIHQWPATLVQPVGSPLSLECTVEGTSNPNLYWYRQAAGRGLQLLFYSVGIGQISSEVPQNLSASRPQDRQFILSSKKLLLSDSGFYLCACVLAGEDEQYFGPGTRLTVT.

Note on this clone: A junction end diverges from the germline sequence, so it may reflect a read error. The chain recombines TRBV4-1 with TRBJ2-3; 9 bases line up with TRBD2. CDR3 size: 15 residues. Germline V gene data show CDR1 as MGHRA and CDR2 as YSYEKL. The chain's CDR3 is CASSQDGTSRDTQYF. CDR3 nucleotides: TGCGCCAGCAGCCAAGATGGGACTAGCAGAGATACGCAGTATTTT.

The CDR3 loop is CAWRGSGSYNEQFF. The DNA of the CDR3 is TGTGCCTGGAGGGGTAGCGGCTCCTACAATGAGCAGTTCTTC. The chain uses TRBV30 and TRBJ2-1, with D perhaps matching TRBD2 (6 bases). V was pared by 3 bases and J by 0 bases, with 9 bases between. Per germline, CDR1 GTSNPN and CDR2 SVGIG (reference sequence). This CDR3 comprises 14 residues.

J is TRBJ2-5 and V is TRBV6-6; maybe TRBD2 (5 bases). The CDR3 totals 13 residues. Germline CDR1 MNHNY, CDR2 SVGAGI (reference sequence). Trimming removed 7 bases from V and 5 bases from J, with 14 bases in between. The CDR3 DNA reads TGTGCCAGCAAAAATCGGCCGGGGGAGACCCAGTACTTC. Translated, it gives CASKNRPGETQYF.

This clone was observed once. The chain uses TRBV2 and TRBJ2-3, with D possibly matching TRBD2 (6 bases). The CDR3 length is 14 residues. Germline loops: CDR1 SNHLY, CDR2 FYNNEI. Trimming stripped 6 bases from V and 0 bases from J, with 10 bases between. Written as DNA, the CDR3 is TGTGCCAGCAGAGCCGGGACTAGCACAGATACGCAGTATTTT. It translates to CASRAGTSTDTQYF.

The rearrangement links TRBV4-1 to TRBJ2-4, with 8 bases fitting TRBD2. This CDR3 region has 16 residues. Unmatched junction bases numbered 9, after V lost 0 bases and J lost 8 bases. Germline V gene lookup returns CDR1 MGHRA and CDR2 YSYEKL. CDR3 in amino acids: CASSQDPQTGLDIQYF. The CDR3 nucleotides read TGCGCCAGCAGCCAAGATCCCCAGACGGGACTAGACATTCAGTACTTC.

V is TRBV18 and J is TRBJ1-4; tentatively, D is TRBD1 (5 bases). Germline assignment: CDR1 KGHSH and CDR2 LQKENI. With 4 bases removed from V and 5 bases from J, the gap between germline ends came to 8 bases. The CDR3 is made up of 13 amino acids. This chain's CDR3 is CASSRGHNEKLFF. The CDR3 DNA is TGTGCCAGCTCACGTGGACACAATGAAAAACTGTTTTTT.